The T cell receptor beta chain described here comes from a study of T cell repertoires in cytomegalovirus infection. Notes on this clonotype: Its target is unknown.

The J segment lost 3 bases and the V segment lost 4 bases, leaving 9 bases of the junction unmatched. The CDR3 totals 17 residues. Germline loops: CDR1 LGHNA, CDR2 YNFKEQ. Study findings and constraints: The ex vivo response was dominated by HLA-C-restricted CMV-specific TCR beta clonotypes.

A single record per CDR3 protein comes from TCRdb applying MiXCR to the reads. The table records 750,000 to 950,000 distinct CDR3 sequences, around 29% of them present only once. This specimen was cultured CD8+ T cells from PBMCs, taken from culture after CMV antigen stimulation. The sequence was obtained from a human donor in good health (CMV status not recorded). Some clones in this sample may be carry-over from other donors' samples. This sequence joins TRBV4-2 and TRBJ1-5, with TRBD1 matching over 10 bases. CDR3: CASSPDRGLGHNQPQHF. In nucleotides, the CDR3 is TGTGCCAGCAGCCCGGACAGGGGGTTAGGACACAATCAGCCCCAGCATTTT.